Reported below is one T cell receptor beta chain. The antigen this receptor binds is unknown. There are no base qualities to consult, and no much larger clone falls within one base. The donors were healthy, HIV-negative adults with no recently reported acute infections or vaccinations. Every donor was a Caucasian adult residing in Nashville, Tennessee, USA. CD4+ T cells were enriched by magnetic negative selection, after which naive cells were positively selected on CD45RA and the negative fraction was taken as the memory subset. After blood collection by leukapheresis, PBMCs were isolated using Ficoll-Histopaque density gradient centrifugation and then cryopreserved in the vapor phase of liquid nitrogen. Purity and quantity of every magnetically sorted T cell population were checked by analytical flow cytometry. Genomic DNA was isolated from every sorted fraction and measured by UV absorbance on a Nanodrop 2000c.

Using the deep immunoSEQ assay, TCR CDR3 regions were amplified from genomic DNA by multiplex PCR. For each cell subset, the extracted genomic DNA was distributed evenly across all wells of several immunoSEQ 96-well plates, and each plate served as one replicate. Each replicate PCR for sorted subsets received roughly 0.2 ug genomic DNA, equal to roughly 29,000 T cell genomes. Purified libraries were quantified with a Qubit 3.0 fluorometer, sized on a Bioanalyzer 2100, and re-quantified with the KAPA Library Quantification kit. Every immunoSEQ 96-well plate was sequenced on a dedicated single-read 150-cycle Illumina NextSeq 550 flow cell. Turning to the authors' computational methods: Because the immunoSEQ output included only junctional sequences and no quality scores, the filtering could not be the same as the filtering used for full-length reads. Sequences were annotated with PyIR, a Python wrapper for IgBLAST v1.9, and V/J genes and CDR3 were assigned using IMGT germline references. Reads were removed for weak V/J assignments (E-value above 1e-6), missing CDR3, stop codons, out-of-frame junctions, or ambiguous translated residues. V3J clonotypes were defined as sequences sharing the same inferred V gene, J gene, and CDR3 amino acid sequence. Percentage overlap between repertoires was calculated by dividing the number of shared unique clonotypes by the size of the smaller repertoire. Repertoire richness was assessed with RTK rarefaction, the Chao1 estimator, and Recon v2.1 estimates of unobserved clonotypes. Generation probabilities were computed with OLGA for all TCRbeta clonotypes obtained by the gDNA method from several donors. In TCRdb, the immuneACCESS table is reduced to in-frame sequences with V and J assigned. These tables do not hold every clone; where another copy was compared, an unresolved V gene accounts for under half, and the others remain unexplained. That table gives V, J and clone size, and the DNA gave D and trimming. The sample data list some 1.5 million clones, and roughly 96% of these were observed just once. Approximately 1.1% of the sample goes to the ten largest clones.

The source of the sample is a study of shared clonotypes between healthy human individuals (dated by TCRdb to about 2020). About the study as a whole: The cohort included three men and two women between 18 and 49 years of age. For each donor, CD4 naive and CD4 memory were each given three plates, CD8 naive was given two plates, and CD8 memory was given one plate. To estimate repertoire size and how much clonotype sharing occurs between individuals, the study deeply sequenced the blood TCR repertoires of 5 or 6 healthy adults. To increase sequencing depth and limit assay-specific biases, TCR repertoire library preparation and sequencing were carried out by different laboratories using diverse techniques. Leukapheresis yielded between about 0.94 and 8.9 billion PBMCs per donor.

The paper's findings and limits, for the study overall: Because the study included a small number of donors, the genetic and exposure-history diversity represented was limited. Estimated clonotype richness was generally larger for naive than for memory subsets. Compared with non-shared clonotypes, the clonotypes found in all four sorted-subset donors had higher generation probabilities. Rarefaction of sorted-subset datasets indicated incomplete sequencing despite the large sequencing depth. Based on pairwise subsampling, the degree of clonotype sharing among donors was expected to be affected by sequencing depth. Across a handful of donors, roughly 5.4% of naive CD4, roughly 3.5% of naive CD8, about 2.3% of memory CD4, and approximately 0.4% of memory CD8 clonotypes were shared. Sampling was restricted to blood, and TCR repertoires in tissue are likely to differ from TCR repertoires in blood.

The sequence was obtained from a young man in good health. Sequencing input: naive CD4+ T cells sorted from blood. Explained via the paper, the cell subset or site label denotes: CD45RA+ positively selected.

CDR3 loop: CASTQALFGAGELFF. The nucleotide sequence reads TGTGCCAGCACCCAGGCTCTTTTCGGTGCGGGGGAGCTGTTTTTT. The chain joins TRBV28 to TRBJ2-2; the D gene lacks a confident call. Inclusive of the bounding cysteine and phenylalanine, the CDR3 is 15 residues long. Of the read, only the CDR3 DNA is kept; its 45 bases are in frame from base 1. V is reduced by 7 bases and J by 8 bases, leaving a spacing of 20 bases between them. For CDR1 and CDR2, the germline V gene lists MDHEN and SYDVKM.